A selection of T cell receptor beta chains follows, all from one sample in a study of shared clonotypes between healthy human individuals. The repertoire was sequenced with immunoSEQ multiplex PCR; TCRdb's copy has only in-frame clones and lacks some. The sample has about 2 million clones, around 96% seen once. Sequenced material: naive CD8+ T cells sorted from blood. All receptors derive from a man between 18 and 35 years old in good health. Both conserved end residues are part of each CDR3. A D gene is named only where the DNA matches it firmly. The listing skips clone size in some rows; elsewhere it reads once, few, many or a size class.

d_gene: TRBD2; v_gene: TRBV2; len: 15; abundance: NA; j_gene: TRBJ2-3; CDR3aa: CASSVGLAATDTQYF; CDR3nt: TGTGCCAGCAGTGTCGGACTAGCCGCAACCGATACGCAGTATTTT
d_gene: NA; v_gene: TRBV5-1; len: 15; abundance: once; j_gene: TRBJ1-3; CDR3aa: CASSPEGYPGNTIYF; CDR3nt: TGCGCCAGCAGCCCCGAAGGATACCCTGGAAACACCATATATTTT
d_gene: NA; v_gene: TRBV28; len: 14; abundance: NA; j_gene: TRBJ2-1; CDR3aa: CASRWASSYNEQFF; CDR3nt: TGTGCCAGCCGCTGGGCTAGCTCCTACAATGAGCAGTTCTTC
d_gene: NA; v_gene: TRBV5-5; len: 15; abundance: once; j_gene: TRBJ2-7; CDR3aa: CASSLSSDRAYEQYF; CDR3nt: TGTGCCAGCAGCTTGAGTTCTGACAGAGCTTATGAGCAGTACTTC
d_gene: NA; v_gene: TRBV28; len: 15; abundance: NA; j_gene: TRBJ2-3; CDR3aa: CASSFVSRTSDTQYF; CDR3nt: TGTGCCAGCAGTTTTGTTTCTAGGACATCAGATACGCAGTATTTT
d_gene: NA; v_gene: TRBV6-5; len: 11; abundance: once; j_gene: TRBJ1-2; CDR3aa: CASREGSGYTF; CDR3nt: TGTGCCAGCAGAGAGGGGAGCGGCTACACCTTC
d_gene: NA; v_gene: TRBV12-2; len: 9; abundance: NA; j_gene: TRBJ2-3; CDR3aa: CASRLADLF; CDR3nt: TGTGCAAGTCGCTTAGCCGACTTATTT
d_gene: TRBD1; v_gene: TRBV4-1; len: 14; abundance: NA; j_gene: TRBJ1-1; CDR3aa: CASRLQGGVLEAFF; CDR3nt: TGCGCCAGCAGGCTACAGGGGGGGGTCCTTGAAGCTTTCTTT
d_gene: TRBD1; v_gene: TRBV7-7; len: 14; abundance: NA; j_gene: TRBJ1-2; CDR3aa: CASSPLTGDYGYTF; CDR3nt: TGTGCTAGCAGCCCATTAACAGGGGACTATGGCTACACCTTC
d_gene: NA; v_gene: TRBV28; len: 13; abundance: NA; j_gene: TRBJ1-4; CDR3aa: CATGAPPDEKLFF; CDR3nt: TGTGCCACCGGGGCGCCCCCGGATGAAAAACTGTTTTTT
d_gene: TRBD1; v_gene: TRBV19; len: 16; abundance: NA; j_gene: TRBJ2-3; CDR3aa: CASRPPTGYLPDTQYF; CDR3nt: TGTGCCAGTAGACCCCCGACAGGGTATTTGCCAGATACGCAGTATTTT
d_gene: NA; v_gene: TRBV19; len: 15; abundance: NA; j_gene: TRBJ2-7; CDR3aa: CASSIGPGFSYEQYF; CDR3nt: TGTGCCAGTAGTATAGGTCCAGGATTCTCCTACGAGCAGTACTTC
d_gene: NA; v_gene: TRBV4-1; len: 13; abundance: NA; j_gene: TRBJ2-7; CDR3aa: CASSRLGGNEQYF; CDR3nt: TGCGCCAGCAGTCGTCTAGGGGGGAACGAGCAGTACTTC